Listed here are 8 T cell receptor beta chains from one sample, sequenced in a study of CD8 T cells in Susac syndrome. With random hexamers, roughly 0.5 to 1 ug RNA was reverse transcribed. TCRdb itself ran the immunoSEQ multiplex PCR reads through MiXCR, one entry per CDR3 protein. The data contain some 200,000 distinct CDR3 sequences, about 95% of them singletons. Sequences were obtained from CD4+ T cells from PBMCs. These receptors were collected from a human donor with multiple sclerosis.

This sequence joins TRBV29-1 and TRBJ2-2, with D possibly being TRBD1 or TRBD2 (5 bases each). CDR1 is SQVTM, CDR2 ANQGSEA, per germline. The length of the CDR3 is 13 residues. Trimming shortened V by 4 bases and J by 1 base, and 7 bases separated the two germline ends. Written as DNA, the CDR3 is TGCAGCGTTGGGGGGAAGAACACCGGGGAGCTGTTTTTT. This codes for CSVGGKNTGELFF.

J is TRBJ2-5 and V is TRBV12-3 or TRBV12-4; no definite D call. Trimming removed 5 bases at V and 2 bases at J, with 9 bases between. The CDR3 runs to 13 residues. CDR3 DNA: TGTGCCAGCAGTGGCGGCAGTCAAGAGACCCAGTACTTC. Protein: CASSGGSQETQYF.

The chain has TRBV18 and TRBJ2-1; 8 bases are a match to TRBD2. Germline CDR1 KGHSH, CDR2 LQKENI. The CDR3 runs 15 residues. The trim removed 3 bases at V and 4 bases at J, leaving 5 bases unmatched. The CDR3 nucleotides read TGTGCCAGCTCACCCGGACTAGCCGCGTACAATGAGCAGTTCTTC. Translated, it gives CASSPGLAAYNEQFF.

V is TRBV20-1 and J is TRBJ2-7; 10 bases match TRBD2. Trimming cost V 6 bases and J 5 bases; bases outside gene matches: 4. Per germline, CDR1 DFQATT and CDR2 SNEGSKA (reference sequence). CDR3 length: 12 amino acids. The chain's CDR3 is CSAGLAVNEQYF. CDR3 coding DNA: TGCAGTGCCGGACTAGCGGTAAACGAGCAGTACTTC.

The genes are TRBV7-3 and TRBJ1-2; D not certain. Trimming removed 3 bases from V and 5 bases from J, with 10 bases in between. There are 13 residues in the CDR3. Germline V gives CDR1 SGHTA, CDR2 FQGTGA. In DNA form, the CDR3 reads TGTGCCAGCAGCTTCGGGCAGGCTTATGGCTACACCTTC. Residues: CASSFGQAYGYTF.

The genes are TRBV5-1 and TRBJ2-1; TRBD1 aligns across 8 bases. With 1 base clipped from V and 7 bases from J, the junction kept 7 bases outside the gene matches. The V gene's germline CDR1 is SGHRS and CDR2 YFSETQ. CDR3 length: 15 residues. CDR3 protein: CASSLFQGAKNEQFF. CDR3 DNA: TGCGCCAGCAGCTTGTTCCAGGGGGCGAAGAATGAGCAGTTCTTC.

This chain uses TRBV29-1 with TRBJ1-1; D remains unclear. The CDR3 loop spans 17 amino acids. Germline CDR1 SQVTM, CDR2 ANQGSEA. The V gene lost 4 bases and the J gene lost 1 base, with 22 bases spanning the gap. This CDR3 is CSVAGGGLSLRNTEAFF. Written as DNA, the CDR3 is TGCAGCGTTGCGGGAGGTGGTCTCTCGCTGAGGAACACTGAAGCTTTCTTT. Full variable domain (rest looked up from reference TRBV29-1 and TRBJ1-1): SAVISQKPSRDICQRGTSLTIQCQVDSQVTMMFWYRQQPGQSLTLIATANQGSEATYESGFVIDKFPISRPNLTFSTLTVSNMSPEDSSIYLCSVAGGGLSLRNTEAFFGQGTRLTVV.

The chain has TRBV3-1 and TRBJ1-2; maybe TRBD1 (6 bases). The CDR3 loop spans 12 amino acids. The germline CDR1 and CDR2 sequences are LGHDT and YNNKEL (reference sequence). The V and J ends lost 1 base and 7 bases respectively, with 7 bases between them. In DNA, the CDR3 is TGTGCCAGCAGCCAAGTCAGGGGTGGCTACACCTTC. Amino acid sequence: CASSQVRGGYTF.